This entry is about one T cell receptor beta chain. Profiling relied on immunoSEQ multiplex PCR, and the TCRdb table lists in-frame clones only, not all of them. The data contain over 120,000 clones, roughly 83% of them singletons. The source of the sample is a study of blood T cell repertoires in COVID-19. This CDR3 contains 13 residues. The V end was cut by 1 base, the J end by 5 bases, with 8 bases between. Germline V gene sequence: CDR1 KGHSH, CDR2 LQKENI. The chain combines TRBV18 with TRBJ2-5; D might be TRBD1 (6 bases). The sequenced sample consisted of PBMCs or T cells enriched from blood (not recorded which). This sequence was found in a man in his forties or fifties who had recovered from COVID-19. The CDR3 DNA reads as TGTGCCAGCTCACCACTAAGGGGGGAGACCCAGTACTTC. Its protein product is CASSPLRGETQYF.